A selection of T cell receptor beta chains follows, all from one sample in a study of memory CD4+ T cells and cytomegalovirus serostatus. The protocol was immunoSEQ multiplex PCR, while the TCRdb copy is restricted to in-frame clones and leaves out a portion. This table has fewer than 50,000 clones, roughly three quarters appearing once. Sequencing was done on a sample of memory CD4+ T cells from blood. These receptors were collected from an adult in good health and CMV-seronegative. Both conserved end residues are part of each CDR3. D genes are given only for firm matches. Clone size is not always given. Where it is, it says once, few, many or a class for expanded clones.

D gene	clone size	V gene	J gene	CDR3 protein	CDR3 DNA
TRBD2	once	TRBV18	TRBJ2-7	CASSPRGTSGYEQYF	TGTGCCAGCTCACCACGGGGGACTAGCGGCTACGAGCAGTACTTC
-	few	TRBV30	TRBJ1-5	CAWNPKGRSNQPQHF	TGTGCCTGGAATCCAAAAGGGCGGAGCAATCAGCCCCAGCATTTT
-	-	TRBV2	TRBJ1-3	CASSVGSNSGNTIYF	TGTGCCAGCAGTGTGGGCAGTAACTCTGGAAACACCATATATTTT
-	-	TRBV6-5	TRBJ1-1	CASSLEINTEAFF	TGTGCCAGCAGCTTAGAGATAAACACTGAAGCTTTCTTT
-	-	TRBV5-4	TRBJ2-5	CASSLRRQETQYF	TGTGCCAGCAGCTTGCGGCGACAAGAGACCCAGTACTTC
TRBD1	-	TRBV27	TRBJ2-7	CASRTGQGRSYEQYF	TGTGCCAGCAGGACGGGACAGGGAAGATCCTACGAGCAGTACTTC
-	medium-sized	TRBV27	TRBJ2-7	CASSLSGRIGYEQYF	TGTGCCAGCAGTTTATCAGGCAGAATCGGCTACGAGCAGTACTTC
-	-	TRBV29-1	TRBJ2-1	CSAYLYNEQFF	TGCAGCGCCTATCTTTACAATGAGCAGTTCTTC
-	-	TRBV5-6	TRBJ1-1	CASSVLTSEAFF	TGTGCCAGCAGCGTGTTAACAAGTGAAGCTTTCTTT
-	-	TRBV5-1	TRBJ2-5	CASSLGGAGAQETQYF	TGCGCCAGCAGCTTGGGGGGCGCAGGGGCTCAAGAGACCCAGTACTTC
TRBD1	once	TRBV10-3	TRBJ2-3	CAISESGQGFTDTQYF	TGTGCCATCAGTGAGTCAGGACAGGGTTTCACAGATACGCAGTATTTT
TRBD2	-	TRBV7-6	TRBJ2-1	CASLAGATSSYNEQFF	TGTGCCAGCCTAGCGGGGGCCACGAGCTCCTACAATGAGCAGTTCTTC
TRBD2	-	TRBV6-4	TRBJ2-1	CASSDWASGNNEQFF	TGTGCCAGCAGTGACTGGGCTAGCGGGAACAATGAGCAGTTCTTC
-	-	TRBV18	TRBJ2-7	CASSPRNRRDEQYF	TGTGCCAGCTCACCAAGGAATAGGCGCGACGAGCAGTACTTC
TRBD2	few	TRBV27	TRBJ2-1	CASSLGLAGIDPIF	TGTGCCAGCAGTTTAGGGCTAGCGGGCATCGACCCAATCTTC
-	-	TRBV7-6	TRBJ2-7	CASSPVGGERAHEQYF	TGTGCCAGCAGCCCAGTAGGGGGTGAGCGGGCCCACGAGCAGTACTTC
-	-	TRBV7-3	TRBJ2-6	CASRSGSGANVLTF	TGTGCCAGCAGGTCAGGGTCCGGGGCCAACGTCCTGACTTTC
-	-	TRBV7-2	TRBJ2-5	CASSLDSAWKAQYF	TGTGCCAGCAGCTTAGACTCGGCCTGGAAGGCCCAGTACTTC
TRBD2	-	TRBV27	TRBJ2-1	CASRKLAENYNEQFF	TGTGCCAGCAGGAAACTAGCGGAGAACTACAATGAGCAGTTCTTC
TRBD2	-	TRBV30	TRBJ2-1	CAWSPWTSGTYNEQFF	TGTGCCTGGAGTCCCTGGACTAGCGGGACCTACAATGAGCAGTTCTTC
TRBD1	-	TRBV2	TRBJ2-5	CASSQDRGMETQYF	TGTGCCAGCAGCCAGGACAGGGGGATGGAGACCCAGTACTTC
-	few	TRBV15	TRBJ2-7	CATSRDPGATYEQYF	TGTGCCACCAGCAGAGATCCCGGGGCAACCTACGAGCAGTACTTC
-	-	TRBV7-2	TRBJ2-1	CASSLEAFYNEQFF	TGTGCCAGCAGCTTAGAGGCGTTCTACAATGAGCAGTTCTTC
-	-	TRBV11-2	TRBJ2-7	CASSRTFIYEQYF	TGTGCCAGCAGCCGGACCTTTATCTACGAGCAGTACTTC
-	few	TRBV4-3	TRBJ1-5	CASSQDLDQPQHF	TGCGCCAGCAGCCAAGATCTGGATCAGCCCCAGCATTTT
TRBD2	once	TRBV30	TRBJ2-7	CAWRTSGRARQYF	TGTGCCTGGAGAACTAGCGGGAGGGCCCGGCAGTACTTC
-	few	TRBV11-2	TRBJ2-7	CASSLGGTAGLGYEQYF	TGTGCCAGCAGCTTAGGTGGGACAGCGGGCCTGGGGTACGAGCAGTACTTC
-	-	TRBV2	TRBJ1-2	CASSEATLRGYTF	TGTGCCAGCAGTGAAGCCACCCTAAGGGGCTACACCTTC
-	few	TRBV7-3	TRBJ2-1	CASSLNAGASYNEQFF	TGTGCCAGCAGCTTAAATGCCGGGGCCTCCTACAATGAGCAGTTCTTC
TRBD1	-	TRBV4-2	TRBJ2-7	CASSQDGRQGSYEQYF	TGTGCCAGCAGCCAAGATGGTCGACAGGGATCCTACGAGCAGTACTTC